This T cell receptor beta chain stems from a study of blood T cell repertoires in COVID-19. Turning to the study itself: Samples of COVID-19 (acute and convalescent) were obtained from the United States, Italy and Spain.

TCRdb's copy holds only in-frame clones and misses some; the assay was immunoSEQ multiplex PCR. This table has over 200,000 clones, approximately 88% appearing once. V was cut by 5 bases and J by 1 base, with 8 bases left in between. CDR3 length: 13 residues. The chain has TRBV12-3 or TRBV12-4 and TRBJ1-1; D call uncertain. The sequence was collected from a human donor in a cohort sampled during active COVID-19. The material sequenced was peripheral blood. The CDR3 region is CASSLQANTEAFF. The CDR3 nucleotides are TGTGCCAGCAGTCTTCAGGCGAACACTGAAGCTTTCTTT.